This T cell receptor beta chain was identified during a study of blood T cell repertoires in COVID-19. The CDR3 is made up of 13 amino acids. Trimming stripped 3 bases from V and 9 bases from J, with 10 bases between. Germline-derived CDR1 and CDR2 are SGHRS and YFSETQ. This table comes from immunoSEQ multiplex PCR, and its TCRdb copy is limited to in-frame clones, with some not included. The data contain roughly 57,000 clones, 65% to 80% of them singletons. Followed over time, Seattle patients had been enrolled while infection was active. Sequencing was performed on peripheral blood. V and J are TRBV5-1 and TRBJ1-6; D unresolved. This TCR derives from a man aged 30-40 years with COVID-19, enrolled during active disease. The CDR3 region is CASSSNTGSPLHF. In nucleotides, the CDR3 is TGCGCCAGCAGCTCCAATACCGGTTCACCCCTCCACTTT.